The 29 T cell receptor beta chains listed next were all sequenced from one sample in a study of shared clonotypes between healthy human individuals. Data came from immunoSEQ multiplex PCR; TCRdb stores just in-frame clones and leaves some out. The table includes millions of clones, more than 85% detected once. Sequences were obtained from naive CD4+ T cells from PBMCs. The subset: CD45RA+ positively selected. These receptors came from a man aged 18-30 years in good health. Some clones in this sample may be carry-over from other donors' samples.

The chain is built from TRBV6-1 and TRBJ1-1; 7 bases align to TRBD1. This CDR3 contains 13 residues. Germline assignment: CDR1 MNHNS and CDR2 SASEGT. V shed 7 bases and J 4 bases; nucleotides not matched to a gene: 6. CDR3 nucleotides: TGTGCCAGCAACGTAGACAGGGCCACTGAAGCTTTCTTT. Its translation is CASNVDRATEAFF.

V is TRBV2 and J is TRBJ2-1; 9 positions agree with TRBD2. There are 15 residues in the CDR3. The V and J ends lost 6 bases and 2 bases, in that order; junction bases with no gene match: 5. Germline V gives CDR1 SNHLY, CDR2 FYNNEI. CDR3 sequence (DNA): TGTGCCAGCAGCGCTAGCGGGACCCCCTACAATGAGCAGTTCTTC. This codes for CASSASGTPYNEQFF.

V and J are TRBV27 and TRBJ1-5; the D gene is possibly TRBD1 (5 bases). Deletions cut 5 bases from V and 6 bases from J, with 11 bases between. The CDR3 runs to 13 residues. Germline values: CDR1 MNHEY, CDR2 SMNVEV (reference sequence). CDR3 sequence: CASSQGRGQPQHF. DNA of the CDR3: TGTGCCAGCAGTCAGGGCCGGGGTCAGCCCCAGCATTTT.

As for this clone: The identical CDR3 is also encoded by other nucleotide sequences in the sample. This sequence joins TRBV18 and TRBJ1-1, with D maybe TRBD1 (5 bases). CDR1 and CDR2 from the germline V gene are KGHSH and LQKENI. Trimming stripped 4 bases from V and 2 bases from J, with 8 bases between. The CDR3 consists of 13 residues. The CDR3 DNA reads as TGTGCCAGCTCACTAGACAGAAACACTGAAGCTTTCTTT. This codes for CASSLDRNTEAFF.

This chain uses TRBV7-2 with TRBJ2-3; TRBD2 aligns across 13 bases. The CDR3 totals 16 residues. The V gene's germline CDR1 is SGHTA and CDR2 FQGNSA. The V segment lost 5 bases and the J segment 1 base; nucleotides outside the gene matches: 3. CDR3 nucleotide sequence: TGTGCCAGCAGCCGACTAGCGGGAGGCGGCACAGATACGCAGTATTTT. It yields the protein CASSRLAGGGTDTQYF.

This chain joins TRBV30 and TRBJ1-1; a weak D match, TRBD1 (5 bases). Trimming took off 2 bases at V and 5 bases at J, with 12 bases between the two ends. This CDR3 is 13 amino acids long. Germline-derived CDR1 and CDR2 are GTSNPN and SVGIG (reference sequence). CDR3 sequence reads: CAWSSAGGTEAFF. The CDR3 bases are TGTGCCTGGAGTAGTGCGGGGGGAACTGAAGCTTTCTTT.

The rearrangement uses TRBV2 and TRBJ2-7, with 7 bases aligning to TRBD1. From germline, CDR1 is SNHLY and CDR2 FYNNEI. J was trimmed by 3 bases and V by 8 bases; bases with no gene match: 4. The length of the CDR3 is 12 residues. As DNA, the CDR3 is TGTGCCAGCGGACAGGTCAGCTACGAGCAGTACTTC. It translates to CASGQVSYEQYF.

V is TRBV10-3 and J is TRBJ2-1, with 9 nucleotides matching TRBD1. This CDR3 is 17 amino acids long. V gave up 2 bases and J gave up 6 bases; unmatched junction bases: 11. Germline V gives CDR1 ENHRY, CDR2 SYGVKD. The CDR3 loop reads CAISEPLGTGLPNEQFF. CDR3 DNA sequence: TGTGCCATCAGTGAGCCTCTGGGGACAGGGCTCCCCAATGAGCAGTTCTTC.

The sample holds a few counts of this clone. This specimen includes other DNA sequences encoding the same CDR3. This chain connects TRBV7-7 to TRBJ1-1; the D is unclear. The CDR3 consists of 13 residues. Looked up from germline, CDR1 is SSHAT and CDR2 is FNYEAQ (reference sequence). With 2 bases removed from V and 2 bases from J, the gap between germline ends came to 6 bases. As DNA, the CDR3 is TGTGCCAGCAGCTTATCCGAAAACACTGAAGCTTTCTTT. It encodes CASSLSENTEAFF.

This clone has more than one count but fewer than ten. This chain uses TRBV30 with TRBJ1-2; 7 nucleotides align to TRBD1. V trimming: 3 bases; J trimming: 2 bases; junction bases outside the gene matches: 0. This CDR3 is built from 12 residues. Germline CDR1 GTSNPN, CDR2 SVGIG (reference sequence). The CDR3 DNA reads as TGTGCCTGGAGGGACAGGAACTATGGCTACACCTTC. It yields the protein CAWRDRNYGYTF.

The rearrangement uses TRBV6-5 and TRBJ2-7, with 13 bases lining up with TRBD2. In germline, CDR1 is MNHEY, CDR2 SVGAGI. The CDR3 has 16 amino acids. V was clipped by 2 bases and J by 5 bases; unmatched bases: 6. CDR3 loop: CASSYRTSGRRNEQYF. CDR3 nucleotides: TGTGCCAGCAGTTACCGGACTAGCGGGAGACGAAACGAGCAGTACTTC.

The rearrangement uses TRBV18 and TRBJ1-2; D ambiguous. CDR1 is KGHSH and CDR2 is LQKENI in the germline V gene. This CDR3 comprises 15 residues. V dropped 1 base and J dropped 6 bases, with 15 bases sitting between them. The CDR3 here is CASSPLHQAADGYTF. DNA for the CDR3: TGTGCCAGCTCACCACTTCACCAGGCCGCCGATGGCTACACCTTC.

This clone showed up just a few times. Other DNA sequences in the same sample also yield this CDR3. The genes are TRBV28 and TRBJ2-6; the D is unclear. This CDR3 spans 15 amino acids. V dropped 2 bases and J dropped 0 bases, with 5 bases sitting between them. CDR1 and CDR2 (germline): MDHEN, SYDVKM. In nucleotides, the CDR3 is TGTGCCAGCAGTTTAGGTGGCTCTGGGGCCAACGTCCTGACTTTC. It encodes CASSLGGSGANVLTF.

The chain is built from TRBV6-1 and TRBJ2-5; perhaps TRBD2 as D (6 bases). CDR1 and CDR2 (germline): MNHNS, SASEGT. V gave up 10 bases and J gave up 1 base, with 19 bases separating them. This CDR3 spans 15 amino acids. The CDR3 sequence is CATHRRRDPQETQYF. CDR3 in DNA: TGTGCCACCCACCGACGGCGGGATCCCCAAGAGACCCAGTACTTC.

The J gene is TRBJ1-1, the V gene TRBV10-2, with 7 bases that match TRBD1. Germline CDR1 and CDR2: WSHSY and SAAADI. V lost 4 bases to trimming and J lost 0 bases; unmatched junction nucleotides: 8. This CDR3 spans 16 amino acids. The CDR3 protein is CASSVAGTVMNTEAFF. In DNA, the CDR3 is TGCGCCAGCAGTGTTGCCGGGACAGTAATGAACACTGAAGCTTTCTTT.

The chain has TRBV6-4 and TRBJ2-1; D unresolved. The CDR3 is 11 amino acids. The V end lost 6 bases, the J end lost 4 bases, and 4 bases lay between the germline ends. Germline CDR1 reads MRHNA; CDR2 reads SNTAGT. The CDR3 nucleotides are TGTGCCAGCAGGGTTTACAATGAGCAGTTCTTC. Its translation: CASRVYNEQFF.

V and J are TRBV27 and TRBJ1-1, with D possibly matching TRBD1 (5 bases). V lost 5 bases to trimming and J lost 6 bases, with 13 bases between them. This CDR3 has 13 amino acids. From germline, CDR1 is MNHEY and CDR2 SMNVEV (reference sequence). CDR3 coding DNA: TGTGCCAGCAGTGTACCGGGGGGACCTGAAGCTTTCTTT. It translates to CASSVPGGPEAFF.

J is TRBJ1-5 and V is TRBV2, with TRBD1 matching over 8 bases. Germline CDR1 reads SNHLY; CDR2 reads FYNNEI. CDR3 length: 15 residues. The J segment lost 5 bases and the V segment lost 6 bases, leaving 9 bases of the junction unmatched. DNA for the CDR3: TGTGCCAGCAGCCAACGGACAGGGAAAGATCAGCCCCAGCATTTT. Protein: CASSQRTGKDQPQHF.

J is TRBJ2-1 and V is TRBV7-3, with TRBD2 identical over 7 bases. Germline V gene data show CDR1 as SGHTA and CDR2 as FQGTGA. The CDR3 is 15 amino acids. After removal of 6 bases from V and 3 bases from J, the junction contained 8 bases not matched to a gene. The CDR3 loop reads CASSQGLADYNEQFF. CDR3 in DNA: TGTGCCAGCAGTCAGGGTCTAGCGGACTACAATGAGCAGTTCTTC.

This chain joins TRBV5-5 and TRBJ1-2; D unresolved. CDR3 length: 11 residues. The ends were cut back, 4 bases at V and 6 bases at J, with 7 bases in the middle. The germline V gene has CDR1 SGHKS and CDR2 YYEKEE (reference sequence). The CDR3 protein is CASSRRDGYTF. The CDR3 DNA reads TGTGCCAGCAGCCGAAGAGATGGCTACACCTTC.

This chain uses TRBV5-4 with TRBJ1-1; D perhaps matches TRBD1 (6 bases). V was shortened by 3 bases and J by 1 base, with 13 bases between the two germline ends. The CDR3 sequence is 15 residues long. Germline-derived CDR1 and CDR2 are SGHNT and YYREEE (reference sequence). The CDR3 region has the DNA TGTGCCAGCAGCTCTACGTTACAGGGGAACACTGAAGCTTTCTTT. Amino acids: CASSSTLQGNTEAFF.

The chain has TRBV4-1 and TRBJ2-7; TRBD2 aligns across 8 bases. This CDR3 contains 14 residues. From germline, CDR1 is MGHRA and CDR2 YSYEKL. The V gene end was trimmed by 2 bases and the J gene end by 2 bases; junction bases not matched to a gene: 2. CDR3 sequence reads: CASSQPGGTYEQYF. The CDR3 nucleotides read TGCGCCAGCAGCCAACCGGGAGGGACCTACGAGCAGTACTTC.

J is TRBJ1-2 and V is TRBV6-6, with TRBD1 matching over 9 bases. CDR3 length: 13 amino acids. The germline V gene has CDR1 MNHNY and CDR2 SVGAGI (reference sequence). The junction had 6 bases not matched to a gene; V was cut back by 6 bases and J by 7 bases. The CDR3 here is CASSPQGASGYTF. The CDR3 nucleotides read TGTGCCAGCAGCCCACAGGGGGCAAGTGGCTACACCTTC.

The gene calls are TRBV10-3 and TRBJ2-7; no definite D call. The germline V gene has CDR1 ENHRY and CDR2 SYGVKD. With 4 bases removed from V and 4 bases from J, the gap between germline ends came to 11 bases. This CDR3 has 13 residues. The CDR3 spells CAISGREKYEQYF. CDR3 nucleotide sequence: TGTGCCATCAGTGGAAGGGAAAAATACGAGCAGTACTTC.

The rearrangement joins TRBV9 to TRBJ2-1; the match to TRBD2 covers 9 bases. From germline, CDR1 is SGDLS and CDR2 YYNGEE. The CDR3 spans 16 residues. V lost 0 bases to trimming and J lost 0 bases; unmatched junction nucleotides: 1. The CDR3 spells CASSVDSGSSYNEQFF. As DNA, the CDR3 is TGTGCCAGCAGCGTAGATAGCGGGAGCTCCTACAATGAGCAGTTCTTC.

The chain is built from TRBV28 and TRBJ2-5; 7 nucleotides align to TRBD1. The CDR3 extends over 12 amino acids. The germline V gene encodes CDR1 MDHEN and CDR2 SYDVKM. V lost 7 bases, J lost 5 bases, and 4 bases stayed unmatched. CDR3 region: CASNHRGETQYF. Here the CDR3 DNA reads TGTGCCAGCAATCACAGGGGTGAGACCCAGTACTTC.

This CDR3 is CASSVRNTDTQYF. In DNA, the CDR3 is TGTGCCAGCAGCGTCAGGAACACAGATACGCAGTATTTT. This chain connects TRBV9 to TRBJ2-3; D gene uncertain. This CDR3 has 13 residues. Trimming shortened V by 2 bases and J by 2 bases, and 6 bases separated the two germline ends. Germline CDR1 reads SGDLS; CDR2 reads YYNGEE.

The V and J genes are TRBV7-9 and TRBJ2-1, with 7 bases matching TRBD2. This CDR3 has 13 amino acids. Trimming at V came to 1 base and at J to 8 bases, leaving 2 bases not matched to a gene. The V gene's germline CDR1 is SEHNR and CDR2 FQNEAQ (reference sequence). CDR3: CASSLVAGDEQFF. CDR3 nucleotide sequence: TGTGCCAGCAGCTTAGTGGCGGGAGATGAGCAGTTCTTC.

This chain joins TRBV19 and TRBJ1-5; D is ambiguous. CDR3 length: 16 amino acids. Trimming left V 3 bases short and J 2 bases short, with 14 bases between. Germline V gene lookup returns CDR1 LNHDA and CDR2 SQIVND (reference sequence). CDR3 region: CASSIGPARGNQPQHF. The CDR3 DNA reads TGTGCCAGTAGTATCGGTCCGGCGCGGGGCAATCAGCCCCAGCATTTT.